One T cell receptor beta chain is described in this entry. The source of the sample is a study of radiotherapy plus CTLA-4 blockade in lung cancer. J gave up 9 bases and V 4 bases, and 6 bases lay outside the gene matches. CDR3 length: 13 amino acids. Germline V gene sequence: CDR1 MNHNS, CDR2 SASEGT. Method: immunoSEQ multiplex PCR; TCRdb's copy keeps in-frame clones and lacks some. Among around 43,000 clones, around 75% were seen once, and the ten largest hold approximately 10%. The specimen was peripheral blood, collected from a patient treated with radiotherapy plus ipilimumab. This receptor was identified in a human donor with non-small cell lung cancer who had stable disease on radiotherapy plus ipilimumab. V is TRBV6-1 and J is TRBJ2-1, with 7 bases lining up with TRBD2. Here the CDR3 reads CASSGTRFGEQFF. The CDR3 nucleotides are TGTGCCAGCAGTGGGACTAGATTTGGTGAGCAGTTCTTC.